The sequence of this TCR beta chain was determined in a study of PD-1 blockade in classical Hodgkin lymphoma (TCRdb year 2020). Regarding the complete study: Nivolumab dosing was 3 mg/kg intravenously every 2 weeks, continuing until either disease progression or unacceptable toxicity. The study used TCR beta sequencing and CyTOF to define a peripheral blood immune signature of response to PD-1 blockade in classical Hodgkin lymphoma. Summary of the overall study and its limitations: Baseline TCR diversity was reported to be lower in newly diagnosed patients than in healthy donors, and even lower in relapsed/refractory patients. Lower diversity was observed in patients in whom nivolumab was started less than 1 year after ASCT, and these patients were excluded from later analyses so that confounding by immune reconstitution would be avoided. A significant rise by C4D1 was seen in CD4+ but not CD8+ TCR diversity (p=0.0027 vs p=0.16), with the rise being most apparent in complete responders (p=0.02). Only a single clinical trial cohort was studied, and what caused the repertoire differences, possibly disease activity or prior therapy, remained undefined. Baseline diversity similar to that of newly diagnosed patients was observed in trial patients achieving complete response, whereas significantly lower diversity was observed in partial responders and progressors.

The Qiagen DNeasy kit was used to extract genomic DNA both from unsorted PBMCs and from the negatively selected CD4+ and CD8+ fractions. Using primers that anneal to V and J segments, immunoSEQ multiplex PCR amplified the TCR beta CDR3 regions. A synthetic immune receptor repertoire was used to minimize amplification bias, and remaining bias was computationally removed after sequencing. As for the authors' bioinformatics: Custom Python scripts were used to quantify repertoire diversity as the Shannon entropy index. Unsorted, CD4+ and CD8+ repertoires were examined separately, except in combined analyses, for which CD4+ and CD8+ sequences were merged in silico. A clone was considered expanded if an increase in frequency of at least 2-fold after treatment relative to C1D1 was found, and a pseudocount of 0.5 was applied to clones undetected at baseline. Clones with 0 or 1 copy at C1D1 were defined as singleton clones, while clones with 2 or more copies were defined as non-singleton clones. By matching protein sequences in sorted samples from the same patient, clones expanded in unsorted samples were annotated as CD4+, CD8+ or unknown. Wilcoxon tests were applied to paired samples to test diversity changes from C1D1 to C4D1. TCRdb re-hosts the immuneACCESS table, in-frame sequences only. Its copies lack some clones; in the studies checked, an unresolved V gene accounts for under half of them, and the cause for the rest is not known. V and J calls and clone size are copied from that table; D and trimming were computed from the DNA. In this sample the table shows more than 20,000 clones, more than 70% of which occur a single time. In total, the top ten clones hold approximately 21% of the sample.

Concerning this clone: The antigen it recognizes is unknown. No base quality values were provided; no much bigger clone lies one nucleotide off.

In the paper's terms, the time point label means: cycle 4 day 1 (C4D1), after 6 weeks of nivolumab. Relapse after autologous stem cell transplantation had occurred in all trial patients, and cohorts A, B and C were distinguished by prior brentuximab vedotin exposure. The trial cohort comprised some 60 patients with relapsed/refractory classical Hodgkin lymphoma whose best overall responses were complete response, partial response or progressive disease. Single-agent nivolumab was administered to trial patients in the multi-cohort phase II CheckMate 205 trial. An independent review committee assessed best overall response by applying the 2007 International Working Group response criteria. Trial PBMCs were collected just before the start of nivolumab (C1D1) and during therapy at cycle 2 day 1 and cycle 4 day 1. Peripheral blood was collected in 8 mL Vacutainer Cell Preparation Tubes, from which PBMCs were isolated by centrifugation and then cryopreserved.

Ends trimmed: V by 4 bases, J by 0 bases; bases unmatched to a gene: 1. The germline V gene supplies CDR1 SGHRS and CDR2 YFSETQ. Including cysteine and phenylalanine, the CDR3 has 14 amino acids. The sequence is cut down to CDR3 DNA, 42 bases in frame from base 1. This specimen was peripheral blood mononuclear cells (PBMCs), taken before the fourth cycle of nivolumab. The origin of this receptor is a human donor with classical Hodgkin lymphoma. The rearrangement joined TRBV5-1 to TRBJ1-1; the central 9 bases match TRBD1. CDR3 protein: CASSGQGMNTEAFF. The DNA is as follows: TGCGCCAGCAGCGGACAGGGGATGAACACTGAAGCTTTCTTT.